This T cell receptor beta chain emerged from a study of shared clonotypes between healthy human individuals (TCRdb year 2020). Study-level background: Three men and a couple of women, aged 18 to 49 years, made up the cohort. Per donor, three plates each were used for CD4 naive and CD4 memory, two for CD8 naive, and one for CD8 memory. To estimate repertoire size and how much clonotypes are shared between individuals, the study performed deep sequencing of blood TCR repertoires from five healthy adults. Different laboratories and diverse techniques were used to prepare libraries and sequence TCR repertoires, to increase sequencing depth and limit assay-specific biases. Between about 0.85 and 8.9 billion PBMCs per donor were obtained by leukapheresis. What the research found in general, with its limitations: Pairwise subsampling indicated that sequencing depth was expected to affect the degree of clonotype sharing among donors. Incomplete sequencing was indicated by rarefaction of sorted-subset datasets, despite the large sequencing depth. Clonotypes shared by all four sorted-subset donors showed higher generation probabilities than non-shared clonotypes. Sharing across four donors was observed for around 5% of naive CD4, 3.5% of naive CD8, about 2.3% of memory CD4, and less than 0.45% of memory CD8 clonotypes. The genetic and exposure-history diversity represented was limited by the small number of donors. Naive subsets generally had larger estimated clonotype richness than memory subsets. Sampling was restricted to blood, and TCR repertoires in tissues likely differ from the TCR repertoires found in blood.

CD8 naive samples were CD45RO-negative cells positively selected for CCR7, giving a CD45RA+CCR7+ population that excluded TemRA cells. The donors were healthy, HIV-negative adults with no recently reported acute infections or vaccinations. Only Caucasian adults living in Nashville, Tennessee, USA were represented among the donors. Blood was collected by leukapheresis, and PBMCs were isolated by Ficoll-Histopaque density gradient centrifugation and then cryopreserved in liquid nitrogen vapor phase. Analytical flow cytometry was used to check the purity and quantity of every magnetically sorted T cell population. Genomic DNA was isolated from each sorted fraction and quantified by UV absorbance on a Nanodrop 2000c. Comment on this clone: Its antigen is not yet known. Base quality data are lacking; no much larger clone is found one base away.

Spanning cysteine to phenylalanine, the CDR3 consists of 11 amino acids. The retained sequence is limited to the CDR3, 33 bases, with the frame set at the first base. Relative to germline, V is 11 bases shorter and J is 2 bases shorter, with 10 bases between their ends. In the germline V gene, CDR1 corresponds to SNHLY and CDR2 to FYNNEI. Using the deep immunoSEQ assay, TCR CDR3 regions were amplified from genomic DNA by multiplex PCR. Extracted genomic DNA from each cell subset was spread evenly across all wells of several immunoSEQ 96-well plates, with each plate serving as a replicate. For sorted subsets, 150 to 250 ng of genomic DNA, equivalent to 25,000 to 30,000 T cell genomes, went into each replicate PCR. Purified libraries were measured with a Qubit 3.0 fluorometer, size-checked on a Bioanalyzer 2100, and measured again with the KAPA Library Quantification kit. Each immunoSEQ 96-well plate was sequenced on its own single-read 150-cycle Illumina NextSeq 550 flow cell. Per the original workflow: Because only junctional sequences without quality scores were contained in the immunoSEQ output, filtering matching that applied to full-length reads could not be performed. Sequences were annotated with PyIR, a Python wrapper for IgBLAST v1.9, using IMGT germline references to assign V/J genes and CDR3. Reads were filtered out if the reads had weak V/J assignments (E-value above 1e-6), no CDR3, stop codons, out-of-frame junctions, or ambiguous translated residues. V3J clonotypes were defined as sequences sharing the same inferred V gene, J gene, and CDR3 amino acid sequence. The percentage overlap between two repertoires was calculated by dividing the number of shared unique clonotypes by the size of the smaller repertoire. Repertoire richness was assessed with RTK rarefaction, the Chao1 estimator, and Recon v2.1 estimates of unobserved clonotypes. Generation probabilities were computed with OLGA for all TCRbeta clonotypes obtained by the gDNA method from a handful of donors. TCRdb re-hosts the immuneACCESS table, in-frame sequences only. Its copies lack some clones; in the studies checked, an unresolved V gene accounts for under half of them, and the cause for the rest is not known. V and J calls and clone size are as listed in that table; D and trimming were resolved from the DNA. This sample gives 650,000 to 800,000 clones in total; around 92% of them show up just once. The top ten clones comprise 24% of the sample.

The sequenced sample was naive CD8+ T cells sorted from blood. This specimen's cell subset or site label, interpreted: CD45RA+CCR7+. The source is a man aged 30 to 39 in good health. The chain is made from TRBV2 and TRBJ2-7, with the D gene not confidently named. The CDR3 has the sequence CAAAIPYEQYF. At the DNA level, the sequence is TGTGCCGCCGCTATTCCCTACGAGCAGTACTTC.